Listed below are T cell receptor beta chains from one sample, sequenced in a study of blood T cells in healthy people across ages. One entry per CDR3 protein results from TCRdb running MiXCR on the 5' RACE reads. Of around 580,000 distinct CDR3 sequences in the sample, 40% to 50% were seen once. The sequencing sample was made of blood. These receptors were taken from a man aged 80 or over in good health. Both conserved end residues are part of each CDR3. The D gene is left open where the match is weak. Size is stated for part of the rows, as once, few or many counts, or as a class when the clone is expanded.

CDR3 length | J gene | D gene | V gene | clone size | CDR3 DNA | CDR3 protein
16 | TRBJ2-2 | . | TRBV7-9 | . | TGTGCCAGCAGGGGAGGAAGGGGGTCGAACACCGGGGAGCTGTTTTTT | CASRGGRGSNTGELFF
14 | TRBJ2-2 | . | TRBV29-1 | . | TGCAGCGGGGTCACCTCGGGAGACGGCGGGGAGCTGTTTTTT | CSGVTSGDGGELFF
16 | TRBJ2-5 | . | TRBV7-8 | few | TGTGCCAGCAGCCCGCTCGGAGTCCTAGATCAAGAGACCCAGTACTTC | CASSPLGVLDQETQYF
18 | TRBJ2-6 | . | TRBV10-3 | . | TGTGCCATCAGTGCCCTTTGGGCAGGGGACTCTGGGGCCAACGTCCTGACTTTC | CAISALWAGDSGANVLTF
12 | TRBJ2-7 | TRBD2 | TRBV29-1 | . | TGCAGCGGGGCTAGCGGAACCTACGAGCAGTACTTC | CSGASGTYEQYF
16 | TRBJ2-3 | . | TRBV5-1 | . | TGCGCCAGCAGCCCTCTTGTGGGGGGCGGTACAGATATGCAGTATTTT | CASSPLVGGGTDMQYF
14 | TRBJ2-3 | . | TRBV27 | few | TGTGCGACCGCATGGGGCTACAGCACAGATACGCAGTATTTT | CATAWGYSTDTQYF
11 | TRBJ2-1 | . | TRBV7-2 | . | TGTGCCAGCACCTCGGTGGTTGAGCAGTTCTTC | CASTSVVEQFF
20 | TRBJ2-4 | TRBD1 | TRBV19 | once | TGTGCCAGTAGTATTCCCCTCCGCGGCAAGAGACGCGACAGGGGTGTAAGCGGGTACTTC | CASSIPLRGKRRDRGVSGYF
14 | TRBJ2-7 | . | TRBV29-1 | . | TGCAGCGCCTTGGGGGGTACAGGTAGCTACGAGCAGTACTTC | CSALGGTGSYEQYF
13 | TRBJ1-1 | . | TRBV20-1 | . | TGCAGTGCTAGCGTTCCAGACTTCACTGAAGCTTTCTTT | CSASVPDFTEAFF
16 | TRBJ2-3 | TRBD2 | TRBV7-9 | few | TGTGCCAGCAGGCGGCTAGCGGGAGGCAGCACAGATACGCAGTATTTT | CASRRLAGGSTDTQYF
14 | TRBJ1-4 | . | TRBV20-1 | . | TGCAGTGCTAGATTGCAGGGGTCTTTAGAAAAACTGTTTTTT | CSARLQGSLEKLFF
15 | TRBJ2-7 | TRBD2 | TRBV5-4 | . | TGTGCCAGCAGCTCTATAGCGGGGAGCTCCTACGAGCAGTACTTC | CASSSIAGSSYEQYF
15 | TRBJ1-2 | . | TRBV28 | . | TGTGCCAGCAGTTCGCCCTGGGCAGGGGCGGATGGCTACACCTTC | CASSSPWAGADGYTF
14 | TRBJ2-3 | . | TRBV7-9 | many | TGTGCCAGCAGCTTTGAGGGACGCACAGATACGCAGTATTTT | CASSFEGRTDTQYF
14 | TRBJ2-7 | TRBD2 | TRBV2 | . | TGTGCCAGCAGGCCGGGACTAGCGGTCAATGAGCAGTACTTC | CASRPGLAVNEQYF
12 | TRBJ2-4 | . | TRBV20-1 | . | TGCAGTGCTGGGAACAGGGGAGGGGAGCAGTACTTC | CSAGNRGGEQYF
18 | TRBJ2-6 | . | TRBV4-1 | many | TGCGCCAGCAGCCAAGAACAGGGTAGGGGGTCTGGGGCCAACGTCCTGACTTTC | CASSQEQGRGSGANVLTF
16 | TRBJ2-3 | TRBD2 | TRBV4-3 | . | TGCGCCAGCAGCCAAGGCCCGGCGGGGGGGCGAGATACGCAGTATTTT | CASSQGPAGGRDTQYF
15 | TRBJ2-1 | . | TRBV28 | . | TGTGCCAGCAGTTTGGCAGACCACACCTACAATGAGCAGTTCTTC | CASSLADHTYNEQFF
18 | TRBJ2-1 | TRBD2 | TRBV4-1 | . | TGCGCCAGCAGCCGAGGACTAACGGGGGGGCGCTCCTACAATGAGCAGTTCTTC | CASSRGLTGGRSYNEQFF
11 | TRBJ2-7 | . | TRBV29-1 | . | TGCAGCGGTACTAGATACAATGAGCAGTACTTC | CSGTRYNEQYF
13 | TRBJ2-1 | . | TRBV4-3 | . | TGCGCCAGCAGCCCCAGGGCGGGTAGTGAGCAGTTCTTC | CASSPRAGSEQFF
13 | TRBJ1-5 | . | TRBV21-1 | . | TGTGCCAGCGGCGAGACTAGCAATCAGCCCCAGCATTTT | CASGETSNQPQHF
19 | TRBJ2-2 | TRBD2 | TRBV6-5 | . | TGTGCCAGCAGTTACGGGAGCGGGGTAGCGGGGGGGCTGGCCGGGGAGCTGTTTTTT | CASSYGSGVAGGLAGELFF
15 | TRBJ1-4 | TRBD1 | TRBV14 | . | TGTGCCAGCAGCCTATATGGACAGGACGGTGAAAAACTGTTTTTT | CASSLYGQDGEKLFF
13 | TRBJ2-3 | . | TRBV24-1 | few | TGTGCCACCAGTGACCCGGAGACAGATACGCAGTATTTT | CATSDPETDTQYF
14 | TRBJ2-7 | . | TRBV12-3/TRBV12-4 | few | TGTGCCAGCAGTTCTGCGGCAGGGTTGGGCGAGCAGTACTTC | CASSSAAGLGEQYF
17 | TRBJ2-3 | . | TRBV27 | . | TGTGCCAGCAGCCGCGCTGGCAGCCACCCCATCACAGATACGCAGTATTTT | CASSRAGSHPITDTQYF
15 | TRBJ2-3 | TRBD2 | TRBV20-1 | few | TGCAGTGCTCGTCCTAGCGGGAGTTTGCCAGATACGCAGTATTTT | CSARPSGSLPDTQYF
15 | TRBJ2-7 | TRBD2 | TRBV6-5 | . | TGTGCCAGCAGGTCTACCCGTAGCGGGACCTACGAGCAGTACTTC | CASRSTRSGTYEQYF
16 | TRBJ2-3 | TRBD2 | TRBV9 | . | TGTGCCAGCAGCGGGAAGAGACTAGCGGGATCAGATACGCAGTATTTT | CASSGKRLAGSDTQYF
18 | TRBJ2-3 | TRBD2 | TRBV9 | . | TGTGCCAGCAGCTACGGAGAGGGAGGGCTGGGGAGCGCAGATACGCAGTATTTT | CASSYGEGGLGSADTQYF
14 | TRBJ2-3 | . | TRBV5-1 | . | TGCGCCAGCAGCTTCTGGAAGAGCACAGATACGCAGTATTTT | CASSFWKSTDTQYF
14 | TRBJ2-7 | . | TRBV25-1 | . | TGTGCCAGCAGTGAACTTGGGAGAGTTGCCGAGCAGTACTTC | CASSELGRVAEQYF
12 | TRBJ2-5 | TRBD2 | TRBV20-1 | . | TGCAGTGCTCGAGCGGGACCAGAGACCCAGTACTTC | CSARAGPETQYF
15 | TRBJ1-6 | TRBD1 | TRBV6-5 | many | TGTGCCAGCAGTTCCAACTTCAGGGGGGATTCACCCCTCCACTTT | CASSSNFRGDSPLHF
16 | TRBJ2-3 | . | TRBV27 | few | TGTGCCAGCAGGGACCTGAGCGGCTCTAGCACAGATACGCAGTATTTT | CASRDLSGSSTDTQYF
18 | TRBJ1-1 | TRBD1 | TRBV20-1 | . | TGCAGTGCTAGAGACCGGACAGGGGGCTTCCTTATGAACACTGAAGCTTTCTTT | CSARDRTGGFLMNTEAFF
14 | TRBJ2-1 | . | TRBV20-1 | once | TGCAGTGCTAAAAGACAGCAGGTCGGCAATGAGCAGTTCTTC | CSAKRQQVGNEQFF
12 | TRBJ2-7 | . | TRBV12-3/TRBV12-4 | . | TGTGCCAGCAGTTTTTATTCTCCCGAGCAGTACTTC | CASSFYSPEQYF
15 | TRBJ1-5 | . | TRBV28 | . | TGTGCCAGCAGTTTAATTGGTGGGCTTCGACAGCCCCAGCATTTT | CASSLIGGLRQPQHF
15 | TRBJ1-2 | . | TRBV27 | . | TGTGCCAGCAGTTTATCCGCAGTCGTTAACTATGGCTACACCTTC | CASSLSAVVNYGYTF
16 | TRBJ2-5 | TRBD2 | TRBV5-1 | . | TGCGCCAGCAGCATCGGGACTAGCGGGCTCCAAGAGACCCAGTACTTC | CASSIGTSGLQETQYF
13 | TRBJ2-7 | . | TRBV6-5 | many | TGTGCCAGCAGTCATACAGTTCTCCGGGAGCAGTACTTC | CASSHTVLREQYF
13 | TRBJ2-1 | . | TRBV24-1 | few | TGTGCCACCAGTCGGCAGGCGAGACATGAGCAGTTCTTC | CATSRQARHEQFF
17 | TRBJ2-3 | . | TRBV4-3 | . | TGCGCCAGCAGCCAAGATCGAGGGGCCGGAGTAGCAGATACGCAGTATTTT | CASSQDRGAGVADTQYF